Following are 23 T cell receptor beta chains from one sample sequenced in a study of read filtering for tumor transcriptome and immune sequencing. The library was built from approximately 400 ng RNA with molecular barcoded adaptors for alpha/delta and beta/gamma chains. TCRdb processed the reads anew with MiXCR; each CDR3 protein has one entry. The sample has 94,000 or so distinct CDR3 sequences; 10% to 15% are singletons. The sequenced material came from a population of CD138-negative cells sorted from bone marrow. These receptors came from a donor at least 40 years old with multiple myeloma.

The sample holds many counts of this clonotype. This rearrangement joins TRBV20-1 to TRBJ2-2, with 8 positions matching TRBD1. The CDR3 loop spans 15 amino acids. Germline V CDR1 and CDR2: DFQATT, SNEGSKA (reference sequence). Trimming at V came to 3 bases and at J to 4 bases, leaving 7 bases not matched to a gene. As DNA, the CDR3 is TGCAGTGCTAGCAGGGGGCGCATCGGCACCGGGGAGCTGTTTTTT. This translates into CSASRGRIGTGELFF.

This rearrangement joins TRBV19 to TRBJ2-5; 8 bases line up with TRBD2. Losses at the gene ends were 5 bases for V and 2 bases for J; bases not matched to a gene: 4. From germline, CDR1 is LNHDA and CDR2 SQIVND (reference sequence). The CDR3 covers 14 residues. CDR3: CASSRGGQQETQYF. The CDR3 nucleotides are TGTGCCAGTAGTCGGGGGGGACAACAAGAGACCCAGTACTTC.

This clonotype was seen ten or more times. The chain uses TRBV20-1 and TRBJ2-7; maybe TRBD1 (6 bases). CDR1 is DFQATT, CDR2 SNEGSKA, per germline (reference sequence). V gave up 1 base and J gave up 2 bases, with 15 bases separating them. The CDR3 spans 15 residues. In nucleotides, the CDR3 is TGCAGTGCTAGAGTAGACCTGGACAGACCCTACGAGCAGTACTTC. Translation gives CSARVDLDRPYEQYF.

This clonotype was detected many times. The CDR3 here is CASSPDRVEQYF. In DNA, the CDR3 is TGTGCCAGCAGCCCTGACAGGGTCGAGCAGTACTTC. The chain couples TRBV7-8 to TRBJ2-7; 7 bases line up with TRBD1. The CDR3 has 12 amino acids. J was trimmed by 6 bases and V by 5 bases; bases with no gene match: 4. The V gene's germline CDR1 is SGHVS and CDR2 FQNEAQ.

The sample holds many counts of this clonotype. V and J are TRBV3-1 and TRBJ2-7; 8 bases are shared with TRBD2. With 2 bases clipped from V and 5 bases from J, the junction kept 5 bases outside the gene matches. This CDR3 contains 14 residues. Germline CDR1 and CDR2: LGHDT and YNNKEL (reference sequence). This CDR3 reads CASSQLAGRDEQYF. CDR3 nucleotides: TGTGCCAGCAGCCAACTAGCGGGCCGGGACGAGCAGTACTTC.

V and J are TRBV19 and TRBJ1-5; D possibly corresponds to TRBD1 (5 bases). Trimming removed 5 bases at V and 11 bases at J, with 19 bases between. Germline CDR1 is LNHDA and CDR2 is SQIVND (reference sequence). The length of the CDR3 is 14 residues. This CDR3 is CASSPSGLPESQHF. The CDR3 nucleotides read TGTGCCAGTAGTCCATCGGGACTCCCCGAGTCCCAGCATTTT.

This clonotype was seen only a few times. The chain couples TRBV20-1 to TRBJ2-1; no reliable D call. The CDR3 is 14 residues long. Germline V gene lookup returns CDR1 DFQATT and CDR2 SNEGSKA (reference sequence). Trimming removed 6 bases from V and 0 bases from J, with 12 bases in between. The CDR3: CSATRWISYNEQFF. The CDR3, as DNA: TGCAGTGCGACCAGGTGGATCTCCTACAATGAGCAGTTCTTC.

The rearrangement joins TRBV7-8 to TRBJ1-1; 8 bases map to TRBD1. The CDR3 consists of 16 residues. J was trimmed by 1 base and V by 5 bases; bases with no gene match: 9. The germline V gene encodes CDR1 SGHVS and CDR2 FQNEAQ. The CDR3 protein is CASSPKRGTGNTEAFF. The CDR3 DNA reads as TGTGCCAGCAGCCCGAAACGAGGGACAGGGAACACTGAAGCTTTCTTT.

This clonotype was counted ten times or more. This CDR3 is CAWRALTYEQYF. CDR3 bases: TGTGCCTGGAGGGCCCTAACCTACGAGCAGTACTTC. The chain recombines TRBV30 with TRBJ2-7; D unclear. CDR3 length equals 12 residues. Germline assignment: CDR1 GTSNPN and CDR2 SVGIG (reference sequence). The V gene lost 3 bases and the J gene lost 2 bases, with 8 bases spanning the gap.

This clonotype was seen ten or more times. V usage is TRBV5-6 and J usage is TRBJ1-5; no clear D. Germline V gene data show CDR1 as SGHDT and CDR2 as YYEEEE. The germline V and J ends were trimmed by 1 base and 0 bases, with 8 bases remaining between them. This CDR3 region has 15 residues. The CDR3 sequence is CASSLLQNSNQPQHF. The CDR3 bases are TGTGCCAGCAGCTTGTTACAGAATAGCAATCAGCCCCAGCATTTT.

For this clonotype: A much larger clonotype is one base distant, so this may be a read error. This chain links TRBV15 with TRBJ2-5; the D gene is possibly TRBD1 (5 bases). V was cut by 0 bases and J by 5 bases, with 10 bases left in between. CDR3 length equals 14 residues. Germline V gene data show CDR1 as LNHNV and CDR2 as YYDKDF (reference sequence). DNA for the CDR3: TGTGCCACCAGCAGAGAAAGGGGTGGTGAGACCCAGTACTTC. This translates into CATSRERGGETQYF.

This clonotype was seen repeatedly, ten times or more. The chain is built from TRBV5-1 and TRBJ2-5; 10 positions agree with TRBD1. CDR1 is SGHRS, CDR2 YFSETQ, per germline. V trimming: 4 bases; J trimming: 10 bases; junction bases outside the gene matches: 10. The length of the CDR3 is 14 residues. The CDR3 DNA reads TGCGCCAGCAGCAGAGAAGGGACAGGGGACGACCAGTACTTC. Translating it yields CASSREGTGDDQYF.

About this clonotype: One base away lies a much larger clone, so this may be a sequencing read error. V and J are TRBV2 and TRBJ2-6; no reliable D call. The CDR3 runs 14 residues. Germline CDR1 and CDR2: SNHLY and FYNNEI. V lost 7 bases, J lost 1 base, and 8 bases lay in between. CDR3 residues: CASTPQSGANVLTF. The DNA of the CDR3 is TGTGCCAGCACCCCCCAGTCTGGGGCCAACGTCCTGACTTTC.

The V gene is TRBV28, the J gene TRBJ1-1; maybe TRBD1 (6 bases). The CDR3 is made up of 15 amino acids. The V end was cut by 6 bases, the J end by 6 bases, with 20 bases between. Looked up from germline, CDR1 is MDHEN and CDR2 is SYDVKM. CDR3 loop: CASSRYEGVFAEAFF. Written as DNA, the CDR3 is TGTGCCAGCAGCCGCTACGAGGGGGTATTCGCTGAAGCTTTCTTT.

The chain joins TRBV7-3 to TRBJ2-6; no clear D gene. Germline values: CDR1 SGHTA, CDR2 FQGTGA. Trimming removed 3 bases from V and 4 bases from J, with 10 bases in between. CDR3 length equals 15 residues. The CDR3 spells CASSFDPSGANVLTF. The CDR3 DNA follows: TGTGCCAGCAGCTTTGACCCCTCCGGGGCCAACGTCCTGACTTTC.

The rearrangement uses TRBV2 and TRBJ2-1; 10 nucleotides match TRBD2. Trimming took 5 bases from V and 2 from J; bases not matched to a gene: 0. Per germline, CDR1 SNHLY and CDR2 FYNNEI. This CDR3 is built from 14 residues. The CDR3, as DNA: TGTGCCAGCAGTAGCGGGAGGGCCTACAATGAGCAGTTCTTC. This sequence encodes CASSSGRAYNEQFF. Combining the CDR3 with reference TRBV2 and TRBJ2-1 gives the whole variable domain EPEVTQTPSHQVTQMGQEVILRCVPISNHLYFYWYRQILGQKVEFLVSFYNNEISEKSEIFDDQFSVERPDGSNFTLKIRSTKLEDSAMYFCASSSGRAYNEQFFGPGTRLTVL.

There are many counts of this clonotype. The CDR3 DNA is TGTGCCAGCTCACCCTTGGGTCAGAACACTGAAGCTTTCTTT. Translation gives CASSPLGQNTEAFF. This sequence joins TRBV18 and TRBJ1-1; D gene ambiguous. Trimming took off 3 bases at V and 1 base at J, with 9 bases between the two ends. Germline V CDR1 and CDR2: KGHSH, LQKENI. This CDR3 comprises 14 residues.

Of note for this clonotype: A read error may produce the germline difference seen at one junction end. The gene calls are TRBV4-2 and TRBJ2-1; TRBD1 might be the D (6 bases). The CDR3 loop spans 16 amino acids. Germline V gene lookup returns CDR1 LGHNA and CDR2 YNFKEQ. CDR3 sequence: CASIQDRGSGYNGQFF. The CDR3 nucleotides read TGTGCCAGCATCCAAGATAGGGGGAGTGGTTACAATGGGCAGTTCTTC.

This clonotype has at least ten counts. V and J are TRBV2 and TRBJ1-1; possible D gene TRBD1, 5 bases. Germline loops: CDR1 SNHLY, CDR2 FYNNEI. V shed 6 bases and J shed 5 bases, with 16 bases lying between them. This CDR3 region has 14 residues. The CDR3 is CASSQGGDATEAFF. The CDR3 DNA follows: TGTGCCAGCAGCCAAGGAGGGGACGCGACTGAAGCTTTCTTT.

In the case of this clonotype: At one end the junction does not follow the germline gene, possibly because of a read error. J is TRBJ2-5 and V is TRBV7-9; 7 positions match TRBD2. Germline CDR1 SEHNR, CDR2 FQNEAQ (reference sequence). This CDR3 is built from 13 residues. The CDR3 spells CACSVGGIETQYF. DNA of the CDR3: TGTGCCTGCAGCGTGGGGGGGATTGAGACCCAGTACTTC. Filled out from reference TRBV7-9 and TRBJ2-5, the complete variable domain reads DTGVSQNPRHKITKRGQNVTFRCDPISEHNRLYWYRQTLGQGPEFLTYFQNEAQLEKSRLLSDRFSAERPKGSFSTLEIQRTEQGDSAMYLCACSVGGIETQYFGPGTRLLVL.

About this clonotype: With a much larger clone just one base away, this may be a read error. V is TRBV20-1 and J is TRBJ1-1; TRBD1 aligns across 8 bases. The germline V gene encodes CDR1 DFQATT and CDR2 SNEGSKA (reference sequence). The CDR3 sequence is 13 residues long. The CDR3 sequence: CGATGGQRVEAFF. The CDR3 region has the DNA TGCGGTGCTACAGGGGGACAACGGGTTGAAGCTTTCTTT.

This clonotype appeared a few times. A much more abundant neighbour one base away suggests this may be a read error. The CDR3 DNA is TGTGCCAGCAGCCCGGTTAGGGGGAACCAAGAGGCCCAGTACTTC. Encoded protein: CASSPVRGNQEAQYF. The chain has TRBV11-2 and TRBJ2-5; D possibly corresponds to TRBD1 (6 bases). This CDR3 has 15 amino acids. Germline assignment: CDR1 SGHAT and CDR2 FQNNGV. Drawing the rest from reference TRBV11-2 and TRBJ2-5, the complete variable domain is EAGVAQSPRYKIIEKRQSVAFWCNPISGHATLYWYQQILGQGPKLLIQFQNNGVVDDSQLPKDRFSAERLKGVDSTLKIQPAKLEDSAVYLCASSPVRGNQEAQYFGPGTRLLVL.

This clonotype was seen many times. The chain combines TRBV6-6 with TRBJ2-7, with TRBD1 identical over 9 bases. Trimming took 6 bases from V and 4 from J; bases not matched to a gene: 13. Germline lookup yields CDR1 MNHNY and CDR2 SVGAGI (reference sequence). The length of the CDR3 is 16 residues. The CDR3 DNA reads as TGTGCCAGCAGCCCCTACCTACAGGGGGCTAAGTACGAGCAGTACTTC. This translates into CASSPYLQGAKYEQYF.